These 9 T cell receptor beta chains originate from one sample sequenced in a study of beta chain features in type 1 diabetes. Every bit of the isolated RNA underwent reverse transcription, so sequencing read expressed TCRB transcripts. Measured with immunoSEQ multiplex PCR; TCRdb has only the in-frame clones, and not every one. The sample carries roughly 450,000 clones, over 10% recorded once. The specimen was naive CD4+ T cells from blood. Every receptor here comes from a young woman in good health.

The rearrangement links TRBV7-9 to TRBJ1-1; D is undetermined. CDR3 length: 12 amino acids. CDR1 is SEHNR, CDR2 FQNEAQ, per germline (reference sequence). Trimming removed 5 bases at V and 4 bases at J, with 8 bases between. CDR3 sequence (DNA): TGTGCCAGCAGCCTTGACACCACTGAAGCTTTCTTT. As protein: CASSLDTTEAFF.

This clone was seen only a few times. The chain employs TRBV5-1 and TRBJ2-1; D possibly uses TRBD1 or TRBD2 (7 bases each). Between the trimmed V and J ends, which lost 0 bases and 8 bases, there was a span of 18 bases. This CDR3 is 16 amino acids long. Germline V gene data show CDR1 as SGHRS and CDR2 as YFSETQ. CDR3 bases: TGCGCCAGCAGCTTGGGGGTGGCTAGCGGACAGGATGAGCAGTTCTTC. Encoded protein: CASSLGVASGQDEQFF.

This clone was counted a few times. The CDR3 loop is CASSSRLAGGSDTQYF. In DNA, the CDR3 is TGTGCCAGCAGCTCAAGACTAGCGGGAGGGTCAGATACGCAGTATTTT. The rearrangement uses TRBV7-3 and TRBJ2-3, with 14 bases lining up with TRBD2. The CDR3 has 16 residues. Germline V CDR1 and CDR2: SGHTA, FQGTGA. V shed 4 bases and J 4 bases; nucleotides not matched to a gene: 4. The variable domain in full, with the rest retrieved from reference TRBV7-3 and TRBJ2-3, is GAGVSQTPSNKVTEKGKYVELRCDPISGHTALYWYRQSLGQGPEFLIYFQGTGAADDSGLPNDRFFAVRPEGSVSTLKIQRTERGDSAVYLCASSSRLAGGSDTQYFGPGTRLTVL.

CDR3 region: CASRHREISYEQYV. The CDR3 nucleotides are TGTGCCAGTAGACACAGGGAGATCTCCTACGAGCAGTACGTC. The chain has TRBV6-6 and TRBJ2-7; D may be TRBD1 (6 bases). Germline CDR1 MNHNY, CDR2 SVGAGI (reference sequence). V was cut by 9 bases and J by 0 bases, with 15 bases left in between. The CDR3 runs 14 residues.

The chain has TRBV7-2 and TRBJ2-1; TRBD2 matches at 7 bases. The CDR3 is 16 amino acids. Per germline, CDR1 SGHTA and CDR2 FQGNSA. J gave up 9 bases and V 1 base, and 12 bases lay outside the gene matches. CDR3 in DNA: TGTGCCAGCAGCTTAGGATCCGGGACTACGCATACTGAGCAGTTCTTC. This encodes CASSLGSGTTHTEQFF. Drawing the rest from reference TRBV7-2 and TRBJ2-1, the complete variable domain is GAGVSQSPSNKVTEKGKDVELRCDPISGHTALYWYRQSLGQGLEFLIYFQGNSAPDKSGLPSDRFSAERTGGSVSTLTIQRTQQEDSAVYLCASSLGSGTTHTEQFFGPGTRLTVL.

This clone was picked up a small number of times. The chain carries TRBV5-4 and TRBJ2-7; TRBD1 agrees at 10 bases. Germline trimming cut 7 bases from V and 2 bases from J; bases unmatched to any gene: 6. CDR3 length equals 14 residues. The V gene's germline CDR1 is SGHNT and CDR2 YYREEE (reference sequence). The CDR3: CASQRQGATYEQYF. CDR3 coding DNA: TGTGCCAGCCAAAGACAGGGGGCGACCTACGAGCAGTACTTC.

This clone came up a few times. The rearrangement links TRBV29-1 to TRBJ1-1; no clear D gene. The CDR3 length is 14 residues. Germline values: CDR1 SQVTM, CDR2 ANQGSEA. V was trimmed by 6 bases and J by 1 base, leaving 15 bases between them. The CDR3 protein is CSVVLAETNTEAFF. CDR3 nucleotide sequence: TGCAGCGTCGTCCTCGCAGAGACGAACACTGAAGCTTTCTTT.

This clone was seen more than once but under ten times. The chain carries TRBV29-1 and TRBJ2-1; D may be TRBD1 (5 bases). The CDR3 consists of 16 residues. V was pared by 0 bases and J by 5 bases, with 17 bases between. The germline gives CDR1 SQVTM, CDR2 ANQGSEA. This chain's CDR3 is CSVEDPWQGKNNEQFF. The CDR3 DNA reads TGCAGCGTTGAAGATCCGTGGCAGGGTAAGAACAATGAGCAGTTCTTC.

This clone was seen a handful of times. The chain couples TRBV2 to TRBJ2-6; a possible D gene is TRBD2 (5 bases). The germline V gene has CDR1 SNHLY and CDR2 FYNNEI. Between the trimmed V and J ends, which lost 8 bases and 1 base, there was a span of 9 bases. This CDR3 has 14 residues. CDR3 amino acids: CASLLVSGANVLTF. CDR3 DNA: TGTGCCAGCTTACTAGTTTCTGGGGCCAACGTCCTGACTTTC.